This T cell receptor beta chain comes out of a study of cytomegalovirus exposure and HLA in healthy donors. Across the whole study: A preliminary data release comprised roughly 80 million unique TCRs obtained from HLA-typed donors. The Caucasian-associated ancestry cluster contained roughly four fifths of the 300 to 400 genotyped donors.

The CDR3 runs to 12 residues. Worth noting for this clone: Its antigen is not identified.

The PCR was carried out with 60 Vbeta primers and 13 Jbeta primers. The repertoire was sequenced with immunoSEQ multiplex PCR; TCRdb's copy has only in-frame clones and lacks some. The table has about 130,000 clones, 75% seen once. Study-level results: Among TCR sequences, most were rare, though some public TCRs appeared in many donors.

The sequenced sample was PBMCs. The origin of this receptor is a man younger than 45 in good health and CMV-seronegative. The V call is TRBV1, the J call TRBJ1-1; the DNA was not used to check the table's D call, TRBD1. TRBV1 is described as a pseudogene. CDR3 residues: CTSSGITGEAFF. As DNA, the CDR3 is TGCACCAGCAGCGGAATTACAGGTGAAGCTTTCTTT.